This T cell receptor (beta chain) was identified in a study of regulatory T cells in long-lasting Graves disease. Study-level results: The small sample size may have reduced accuracy. Those with persistent Graves' had less TCR diversity than newly diagnosed patients. Patients with persistent disease showed a bias toward TRBV28, TRBJ1-2 and TRBJ2-5.

The length of the CDR3 is 16 residues. Germline CDR1 reads SGHKS; CDR2 reads YYEKEE (reference sequence). Trimming took 3 bases from V and 0 from J, leaving 14 bases between them. Note on this clonotype: Its antigen is not known.

With iRepertoire HTBI primers and Arm-PCR of CDR3 regions, TCR beta libraries were built. In TCRdb, the multiplex PCR reads were re-called with MiXCR into one record per CDR3 protein. This sample yields 400,000 to 600,000 distinct CDR3 sequences, of which around a fifth are seen a single time; roughly 7% belongs to the top ten. Time point of the sample: persistent/refractory GD, antithyroid drugs over 5 years with positive TRAb. Scientists built the TCR library using RNA that was extracted from PBMCs. Roughly 8.6 milliliters of peripheral blood were drawn into EDTA tubes. The specimen comprised peripheral blood mononuclear cells (PBMCs), sampled when the disease was refractory, from a patient treated with antithyroid drugs. This TCR derives from a female donor with Graves disease. The genes are TRBV5-5 and TRBJ2-3; D perhaps matches TRBD2 (5 bases). The CDR3 DNA reads as TGTGCCAGCAGCTCCGGAGGCAGGAGGAGCACAGATACGCAGTATTTT. It specifies CASSSGGRRSTDTQYF.